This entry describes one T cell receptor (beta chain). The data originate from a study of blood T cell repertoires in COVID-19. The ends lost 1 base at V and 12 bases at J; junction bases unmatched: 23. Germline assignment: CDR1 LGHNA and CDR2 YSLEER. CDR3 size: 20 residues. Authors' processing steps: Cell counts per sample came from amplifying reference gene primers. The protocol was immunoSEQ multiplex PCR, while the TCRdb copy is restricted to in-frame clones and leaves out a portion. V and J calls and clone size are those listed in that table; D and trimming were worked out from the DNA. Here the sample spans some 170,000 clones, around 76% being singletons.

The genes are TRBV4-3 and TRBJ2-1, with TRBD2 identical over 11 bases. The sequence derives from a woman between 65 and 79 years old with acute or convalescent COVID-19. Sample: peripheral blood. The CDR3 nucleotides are TGCGCCAGCAGCCAAGCTTTTGGTACTAGCGGGAGAAAACCTAGCAAACTGCAGTTCTTC. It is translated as CASSQAFGTSGRKPSKLQFF.